This T cell receptor (beta chain) was obtained from a study of blood T cell repertoires in COVID-19. Study information: There were acute and convalescent COVID-19 samples, and they came from the United States, Italy and Spain. PBMCs, B-cell-depleted T cells, or T cells were the source of the cDNA or gDNA that made up the material.

Enrollment of patients from Seattle took place during active infection, with longitudinal follow-up. Original processing notes: Amplification of reference gene primers provided the estimated nucleated cell counts. Sequencing used immunoSEQ multiplex PCR; TCRdb keeps in-frame clones, though not all of them. That table furnishes V, J and clone size, whereas the DNA furnished D and trimming. The repertoire holds about 220,000 clones, with roughly four fifths as singletons. Losses at the gene ends were 10 bases for V and 2 bases for J; bases not matched to a gene: 5. This CDR3 contains 12 residues. CDR1 is MNHEY and CDR2 is SVGAGI in the germline V gene.

This receptor was obtained from a woman between 70 and 85 years old with COVID-19, enrolled during active disease. The sequencing input was peripheral blood. The V call is TRBV6-5, the J call TRBJ2-7; 7 bases fit TRBD1. CDR3 sequence reads: CATRQGTYEQYF. The CDR3 coding sequence is TGTGCCACCAGACAGGGCACCTACGAGCAGTACTTC.